A selection of T cell receptor beta chains follows, all from one sample in a study of monozygotic twins with inflammatory bowel disease. Reprocessing the 5' RACE reads, TCRdb reports a single entry for every CDR3 protein and omits DNA. The table lists more than 300,000 distinct CDR3 sequences, with around 2.6% in the top ten. The sample taken for sequencing was blood. Every receptor here comes from a human donor with ulcerative colitis or Crohn's disease, or a healthy co-twin of an affected twin (not recorded which). CDR3s include the opening cysteine and the closing phenylalanine or tryptophan.

j_call v_call cdr3_aa
TRBJ1-6 TRBV4-3 CASSQEGPARTPLHF
TRBJ1-5 TRBV20-1 CSARDRQGNQPQHF
TRBJ1-1 TRBV5-1 CASSSNWNTEAFF
TRBJ2-5 TRBV5-6 CASSFGLAGAQYF
TRBJ1-5 TRBV6-2/TRBV6-3 CASSRTRKEDQPQHF
TRBJ2-2 TRBV7-2 CASRYRHTGELFF
TRBJ1-6 TRBV5-1 CASSPRTDYNSPLHF
TRBJ2-1 TRBV5-1 CASSSPQSITGQGTSSYNEQFF
TRBJ1-1 TRBV19 CASSPPGGIWSTEAFF
TRBJ2-2 TRBV5-1 CASSLAVQGGTGELFF
TRBJ2-5 TRBV12-3/TRBV12-4 CASSYRQDPGETQYF
TRBJ2-3 TRBV7-2 CASSSGTSRDTQYF
TRBJ2-1 TRBV30 CAWSVLGSEQINEQFF
TRBJ1-4 TRBV20-1 CSAITGAGNEKLFF
TRBJ2-7 TRBV4-3 CASSQDVRTGGYEQYF
TRBJ1-3 TRBV11-2 CASSPKAGGPGNTIYF
TRBJ1-3 TRBV12-3/TRBV12-4 CASSLRNTIYF
TRBJ2-5 TRBV25-1 CASSDRGGQETQYF
TRBJ2-2 TRBV12-3/TRBV12-4 CASSSNTGELFF
TRBJ2-5 TRBV5-1 CASSLAPGTGNYQYF
TRBJ2-1 TRBV7-3 CASSLTQSSYNEQFF
TRBJ2-7 TRBV7-9 CASSAQTSGNPYEQYF
TRBJ2-7 TRBV4-1 CASSPGGSYEQYF
TRBJ2-7 TRBV12-3/TRBV12-4 CASSQGTAQEQYF
TRBJ2-2 TRBV7-9 CASSSRDRGNTGELFF
TRBJ2-2 TRBV5-1 CASSWGQGTGELFF
TRBJ2-2 TRBV7-9 CASSQYDASGELFF
TRBJ2-1 TRBV20-1 CSAREQSHSYNEQFF
TRBJ1-6 TRBV9 CASSPRAVGNSPLHF
TRBJ2-1 TRBV7-9 CDSSPTTYNEQFF
TRBJ2-1 TRBV5-1 CASSLAQGTPNEQFF
TRBJ1-4 TRBV4-2 CASSPRGQGIEKLFF
TRBJ2-2 TRBV5-1 CASSLTTGGSTGELFF